The sequence of this T cell receptor (beta chain) was determined in a study of blood T cell repertoires in COVID-19. Study in general: Whether acute or convalescent, the COVID-19 samples came from the United States, Italy and Spain. T cells, B-cell-depleted T cells, or PBMCs provided the cDNA or gDNA that served as material.

Authors' processing steps: Amplifying reference gene primers gave estimates of nucleated cell counts. The repertoire was sequenced with immunoSEQ multiplex PCR; TCRdb's copy has only in-frame clones and lacks some. Clone size and V and J calls were adopted from that table, with D and trimming inferred from the DNA. This sample has fewer than 400,000 clones, with more than 85% found just once. Germline trimming cut 5 bases from V and 12 bases from J; bases unmatched to any gene: 16. In germline, CDR1 is SGHTA, CDR2 FQGTGA. The CDR3 has 14 amino acids. The receptor was derived from a human donor in a cohort sampled during active COVID-19. The chain carries TRBV7-3 and TRBJ2-7, with TRBD1 matching 7 bases. Sequencing input: peripheral blood. The CDR3 DNA reads TGTGCCAGCAGCCCAACCGGACAGGCCGGGTGGAGGTACTTC. Translating gives CASSPTGQAGWRYF.